The entry below gives a single T cell receptor (beta chain) sequence along with its context. These data come from a study of high-grade serous ovarian cancer treatment subgroups. Germline loops: CDR1 SGHDN, CDR2 FVKESK. Deletions cut 6 bases from V and 3 bases from J, with 15 bases between. This CDR3 comprises 14 residues. Using immunoSEQ multiplex PCR, the repertoire was profiled, and TCRdb retains in-frame clones only, with some absent. In the table there are approximately 40,000 clones, roughly 83% of which are singletons. Tumor samples were taken before definitive surgery or chemotherapy. The chain carries TRBV14 and TRBJ2-7; either TRBD1 or TRBD2 may supply D (5 bases each). The sequence was collected from a human donor with high-grade serous ovarian cancer. Material: tumor tissue. Written as DNA, the CDR3 is TGTGCCAGCAGTCGGGACGGAGCCCGCTACGAGCAGTACTTC. Translation gives CASSRDGARYEQYF.